This T cell receptor (beta chain) was retrieved from a study of blood T cell repertoires in COVID-19. Background on the study: The United States, Italy and Spain were the sources of the acute and convalescent COVID-19 samples. The cDNA or gDNA used as material had been derived from T cells, B-cell-depleted T cells, or PBMCs.

Authors' data handling: Researchers report that nucleated cell counts were estimated from reference gene primer amplification. Profiled with immunoSEQ multiplex PCR; TCRdb holds only in-frame clones, not every one. V and J calls plus clone size are reproduced from that table; the DNA served to infer D and trimming. The profile shows approximately 160,000 clones, 80% to 90% of them singletons. The CDR3 spans 15 residues. Germline V gene sequence: CDR1 SGHDT, CDR2 YYEEEE. J was trimmed by 0 bases and V by 4 bases; bases with no gene match: 5. This clonotype originated in a woman aged 50 to 60 in a cohort sampled during active or convalescent COVID-19. The specimen was peripheral blood. This sequence joins TRBV5-6 and TRBJ2-3; 7 nucleotides match TRBD1. CDR3 protein: CASSHFRGSTDTQYF. The CDR3 nucleotides read TGTGCCAGCAGCCATTTCAGGGGGAGCACAGATACGCAGTATTTT.